One and the same sample provided the 29 T cell receptor beta chains below, sequenced in a study of T cell responses to AZD1222 COVID-19 vaccine. The assay was immunoSEQ multiplex PCR, and TCRdb's table has in-frame clones only and misses some. The data contain some 130,000 clones, more than 75% of them singletons. Material: peripheral blood, obtained on day 0 of AZD1222 vaccination. These receptor sequences come from an adult in good health.

V usage is TRBV6-5 and J usage is TRBJ2-1, with 12 bases fitting TRBD2. The germline V gene has CDR1 MNHEY and CDR2 SVGAGI. The CDR3 is 15 residues long. With V trimmed by 6 bases and J by 9 bases, 9 bases remained unmatched. DNA of the CDR3: TGTGCCAGCAGCCTTCTAGCGGGGGGGCACCTTGAGCAGTTCTTC. It is translated as CASSLLAGGHLEQFF.

In its sample, this clone was seen once. This rearrangement joins TRBV5-1 to TRBJ1-1; D remains unclear. CDR1 and CDR2 (germline): SGHRS, YFSETQ. CDR3 length: 15 amino acids. Trimming removed 6 bases at V and 4 bases at J, with 19 bases between. CDR3 DNA sequence: TGCGCCAGCAAAAATTCGGTGGGGAGTCGCACTGAAGCTTTCTTT. Its translation is CASKNSVGSRTEAFF.

V usage is TRBV10-3 and J usage is TRBJ1-4; 10 nucleotides align to TRBD1. Trimming removed 6 bases from V and 1 base from J; junction bases left unmatched: 5. The CDR3 spans 16 residues. Germline lookup yields CDR1 ENHRY and CDR2 SYGVKD. CDR3 DNA sequence: TGTGCCATCAGCGCGACAGGGGGCTTAACTAATGAAAAACTGTTTTTT. Protein product: CAISATGGLTNEKLFF.

Concerning this clone itself: The identical CDR3 is also encoded by other nucleotide sequences in the sample. The V call is TRBV28, the J call TRBJ2-7; 7 bases line up with TRBD2. The CDR3 loop spans 14 amino acids. The germline gives CDR1 MDHEN, CDR2 SYDVKM. Unmatched junction bases numbered 6, after V lost 7 bases and J lost 0 bases. The CDR3, as DNA: TGTGCCAGCACCGAAACGGGGGGCTCCTACGAGCAGTACTTC. It encodes CASTETGGSYEQYF.

The chain couples TRBV18 to TRBJ1-1; D is unresolved. V gave up 3 bases and J gave up 10 bases, with 18 bases separating them. Per germline, CDR1 KGHSH and CDR2 LQKENI. The CDR3 totals 14 residues. The CDR3 protein is CASSPREDGSAAFF. CDR3 nucleotides: TGTGCCAGCTCACCTCGGGAAGACGGCTCTGCAGCTTTCTTT.

The chain links TRBV29-1 to TRBJ2-3, with 11 positions matching TRBD2. This CDR3 is 15 amino acids long. In germline, CDR1 is SQVTM, CDR2 ANQGSEA. V lost 3 bases, J lost 5 bases, and 7 bases stayed unmatched. The CDR3 DNA sequence: TGCAGCGTTGAGTGGATAGCGGGAGGGGAAGATACGCAGTATTTT. As protein: CSVEWIAGGEDTQYF.

This clone has a single count. The gene calls are TRBV24-1 and TRBJ2-1; 9 bases line up with TRBD1. Trimming removed 5 bases from V and 8 bases from J; junction bases left unmatched: 9. The length of the CDR3 is 15 residues. CDR1 is KGHDR and CDR2 is SFDVKD in the germline V gene. CDR3 sequence reads: CATSGDRVVFDEQFF. CDR3 coding DNA: TGTGCCACCAGTGGGGACAGGGTGGTCTTCGATGAGCAGTTCTTC.

V usage is TRBV5-4 and J usage is TRBJ1-2; 11 bases agree with TRBD1. The germline CDR1 and CDR2 sequences are SGHNT and YYREEE (reference sequence). V gave up 6 bases and J gave up 8 bases; unmatched junction bases: 12. CDR3 length: 15 residues. The CDR3 DNA follows: TGTGCCAGCACCATTAATTACCGGGACAGGGGGGGCTACACCTTC. Amino acid sequence: CASTINYRDRGGYTF.

CDR3: CASSSRTGANEKLFF. Here the CDR3 DNA reads TGTGCCAGCAGTTCCCGGACAGGGGCTAATGAAAAACTGTTTTTT. The chain is built from TRBV28 and TRBJ1-4; 9 nucleotides agree with TRBD1. Per germline, CDR1 MDHEN and CDR2 SYDVKM. CDR3 size: 15 residues. V was clipped by 4 bases and J by 3 bases; unmatched bases: 3.

This clone was observed a few times. The chain joins TRBV3-1 (or the pseudogene TRBV3-2) to TRBJ1-2, with TRBD1 as a possible D gene (6 bases). CDR1 and CDR2 (germline): LGHDT, YNNKEL (reference sequence). The CDR3 has 14 residues. With 2 bases removed from V and 7 bases from J, the gap between germline ends came to 14 bases. The CDR3 reads CASSQYRAEAGYTF. The CDR3 region has the DNA TGTGCCAGCAGCCAATACAGGGCAGAGGCTGGCTACACCTTC.

This chain uses TRBV28 with TRBJ1-4; the D is unclear. Deletions cut 4 bases from V and 0 bases from J, with 9 bases between. Germline V gene lookup returns CDR1 MDHEN and CDR2 SYDVKM. This CDR3 region has 15 residues. CDR3 DNA sequence: TGTGCCAGCAGTTCCAACGGAGCAACTAATGAAAAACTGTTTTTT. This encodes CASSSNGATNEKLFF.

In nucleotides, the CDR3 is TGTGCCAGCAGTTTACGGGGATGGGGCACTGAAGCTTTCTTT. This sequence encodes CASSLRGWGTEAFF. The chain recombines TRBV28 with TRBJ1-1; D unclear. Germline values: CDR1 MDHEN, CDR2 SYDVKM. This CDR3 is 14 amino acids long. V lost 2 bases to trimming and J lost 4 bases, with 11 bases between them.

The CDR3 is CASSLAGTGNYGYTF. The CDR3 bases are TGTGCCAGCAGCTTAGCCGGGACAGGGAACTATGGCTACACCTTC. The chain joins TRBV7-2 to TRBJ1-2; 9 nucleotides align to TRBD1. The germline V gene has CDR1 SGHTA and CDR2 FQGNSA. The CDR3 runs 15 residues. Unmatched junction bases numbered 1, after V lost 0 bases and J lost 2 bases.

This rearrangement joins TRBV6-5 to TRBJ2-3; 12 bases line up with TRBD2. Germline assignment: CDR1 MNHEY and CDR2 SVGAGI. The CDR3 runs to 15 residues. V shed 6 bases, J shed 4 bases, and the junction held 5 bases outside the gene matches. The CDR3 sequence: CASRSSGGAADTQYF. CDR3 coding DNA: TGTGCCAGCAGGTCTAGCGGGGGGGCCGCAGATACGCAGTATTTT.

This chain joins TRBV6-5 and TRBJ1-1; tentatively, D is TRBD1 (5 bases). The CDR3 runs to 15 residues. CDR1 MNHEY and CDR2 SVGAGI come from the germline V gene. V was pared by 7 bases and J by 1 base, with 16 bases between. The CDR3 DNA follows: TGTGCCAGCACTTCCCGGGGGGTCTCGAACACTGAAGCTTTCTTT. Its translation: CASTSRGVSNTEAFF.

The V gene is TRBV28, the J gene TRBJ1-1; no reliable D call. V lost 8 bases and J 4 bases, leaving 17 bases between the germline ends. From germline, CDR1 is MDHEN and CDR2 SYDVKM. This CDR3 has 14 amino acids. The CDR3 sequence is CASDGGGSGTEAFF. In DNA form, the CDR3 reads TGTGCCAGCGATGGTGGAGGTTCGGGCACTGAAGCTTTCTTT.

This clone was seen only once. The chain uses TRBV11-3 and TRBJ2-7; 7 bases align to TRBD1. Per the germline V gene, CDR1 is SGHNT and CDR2 is YENEEA. There are 14 residues in the CDR3. After removal of 5 bases from V and 1 base from J, the junction contained 5 bases not matched to a gene. This CDR3 is CASSPDRESYEQYF. The CDR3 DNA sequence: TGTGCCAGCAGCCCCGACAGGGAGTCCTACGAGCAGTACTTC. Full variable domain (missing parts from reference TRBV11-3 and TRBJ2-7): EAGVVQSPRYKIIEKKQPVAFWCNPISGHNTLYWYLQNLGQGPELLIRYENEEAVDDSQLPKDRFSAERLKGVDSTLKIQPAELGDSAVYLCASSPDRESYEQYFGPGTRLTVT.

The chain recombines TRBV27 with TRBJ2-6; TRBD1 agrees at 9 bases. The trim removed 4 bases at V and 4 bases at J, leaving 20 bases unmatched. Germline V gene sequence: CDR1 MNHEY, CDR2 SMNVEV (reference sequence). This CDR3 is 21 amino acids long. CDR3 nucleotides: TGTGCCAGCAGTTCTAAATCCGGGACAGGGACCGTCCTTGCGGGGGCCAACGTCCTGACTTTC. Translated, it gives CASSSKSGTGTVLAGANVLTF.

The chain uses TRBV4-2 and TRBJ1-4, with 8 positions matching TRBD1. This CDR3 comprises 18 residues. In germline, CDR1 is LGHNA, CDR2 YNFKEQ. V was clipped by 1 base and J by 8 bases; unmatched bases: 15. CDR3 in DNA: TGTGCCAGCAGCCAAGGACAGGGGATCGCCGAAGTTCGAGAAAAACTGTTTTTT. Protein sequence: CASSQGQGIAEVREKLFF.

The rearrangement links TRBV7-9 to TRBJ2-1, with 7 bases aligning to TRBD2. Germline V lookup: CDR1 SEHNR, CDR2 FQNEAQ (reference sequence). Trimming took 1 base from V and 8 from J; bases not matched to a gene: 8. The CDR3 totals 15 residues. The CDR3 DNA follows: TGTGCCAGCAGCTTAGTGATGGGGAGGGTTTATGAGCAGTTCTTC. This codes for CASSLVMGRVYEQFF. The full variable domain, completed using reference TRBV7-9 and TRBJ2-1, is DTGVSQNPRHKITKRGQNVTFRCDPISEHNRLYWYRQTLGQGPEFLTYFQNEAQLEKSRLLSDRFSAERPKGSFSTLEIQRTEQGDSAMYLCASSLVMGRVYEQFFGPGTRLTVL.

This chain links TRBV4-2 with TRBJ1-4; D remains unclear. Trimming shortened V by 0 bases and J by 5 bases, and 1 base separated the two germline ends. CDR1 is LGHNA and CDR2 is YNFKEQ in the germline V gene. The CDR3 length is 12 residues. CDR3 nucleotide sequence: TGTGCCAGCAGCCAAGACAATGAAAAACTGTTTTTT. Translating it yields CASSQDNEKLFF.

V usage is TRBV7-3 and J usage is TRBJ1-1; D not certain. The CDR3 has 13 residues. The germline V gene has CDR1 SGHTA and CDR2 FQGTGA. V lost 5 bases and J lost 4, with 11 bases in between. The CDR3 DNA reads as TGTGCCAGCAGCCCCTCCGGGCGCACTGAAGCTTTCTTT. This codes for CASSPSGRTEAFF.

The V and J genes are TRBV20-1 and TRBJ1-1, with a possible D match to TRBD1 (6 bases). The germline gives CDR1 DFQATT, CDR2 SNEGSKA (reference sequence). Trimming left V 3 bases short and J 2 bases short, with 16 bases between. CDR3 length: 15 amino acids. The CDR3 loop is CSASQTPGANTEAFF. The CDR3 coding sequence is TGCAGTGCTAGTCAAACCCCGGGGGCCAACACTGAAGCTTTCTTT.

With regard to this clone: The same CDR3 arises from other DNA sequences in this sample as well. This chain uses TRBV14 with TRBJ2-7; D is unclear. The CDR3 loop spans 11 amino acids. Trimming removed 6 bases from V and 0 bases from J, with 3 bases in between. Germline values: CDR1 SGHDN, CDR2 FVKESK. CDR3 in amino acids: CASSRSYEQYF. In DNA, the CDR3 is TGTGCCAGCAGTCGCTCCTACGAGCAGTACTTC. Full variable domain (missing parts from reference TRBV14 and TRBJ2-7): EAGVTQFPSHSVIEKGQTVTLRCDPISGHDNLYWYRRVMGKEIKFLLHFVKESKQDESGMPNNRFLAERTGGTYSTLKVQPAELEDSGVYFCASSRSYEQYFGPGTRLTVT.

The rearrangement joins TRBV7-9 to TRBJ1-4; D unclear. The V gene lost 7 bases and the J gene lost 0 bases, with 6 bases spanning the gap. Looked up from germline, CDR1 is SEHNR and CDR2 is FQNEAQ (reference sequence). CDR3 size: 13 residues. The CDR3 coding sequence is TGTGCCAGCATCGGCTCAACTAATGAAAAACTGTTTTTT. This translates into CASIGSTNEKLFF.

The CDR3 reads CASSYERHENYGYTF. CDR3 DNA: TGTGCCAGCAGTTACGAAAGACATGAAAACTATGGCTACACCTTC. The rearrangement uses TRBV6-5 and TRBJ1-2, with D uncertain. Germline assignment: CDR1 MNHEY and CDR2 SVGAGI. The V end was cut by 2 bases, the J end by 2 bases, with 12 bases between. This CDR3 has 15 amino acids.

The chain recombines TRBV7-9 with TRBJ1-2; 7 nucleotides align to TRBD1. The V gene's germline CDR1 is SEHNR and CDR2 FQNEAQ (reference sequence). This CDR3 is built from 16 residues. The junction had 9 bases not matched to a gene; V was cut back by 1 base and J by 4 bases. Written as DNA, the CDR3 is TGTGCCAGCAGCTTAGTTGTAGGGGGCGCCGGCTATGGCTACACCTTC. It specifies CASSLVVGGAGYGYTF. Complete variable domain (other parts from reference TRBV7-9 and TRBJ1-2): DTGVSQNPRHKITKRGQNVTFRCDPISEHNRLYWYRQTLGQGPEFLTYFQNEAQLEKSRLLSDRFSAERPKGSFSTLEIQRTEQGDSAMYLCASSLVVGGAGYGYTFGSGTRLTVV.

The count of this clone is one. The chain links TRBV29-1 to TRBJ2-3; 8 bases match TRBD2. This CDR3 has 12 residues. Germline V CDR1 and CDR2: SQVTM, ANQGSEA. Germline trimming cut 6 bases from V and 4 bases from J; bases unmatched to any gene: 3. CDR3 sequence: CSVGGAPDTQYF. In DNA form, the CDR3 reads TGCAGCGTCGGGGGGGCCCCAGATACGCAGTATTTT.

The rearrangement uses TRBV28 and TRBJ1-1, with D maybe TRBD1 (5 bases). Germline V CDR1 and CDR2: MDHEN, SYDVKM. V gave up 6 bases and J gave up 5 bases, with 25 bases separating them. The CDR3 totals 17 residues. The CDR3 region has the DNA TGTGCCAGCAGCCGCGGGGGAGGGAGGAATGGTCTGACTGAAGCTTTCTTT. Translation: CASSRGGGRNGLTEAFF.